The 19 T cell receptor beta chains in this list originate from one sample, sequenced in a study of cytomegalovirus exposure and HLA in healthy donors. The PCR was carried out with 60 Vbeta primers and 13 Jbeta primers. The repertoire was sequenced with immunoSEQ multiplex PCR; TCRdb's copy has only in-frame clones and lacks some. The sample records more than 110,000 clones, 80% being singletons. The sample taken for sequencing was PBMCs. The receptors were gathered from a male donor in good health and CMV-seronegative.

The rearrangement uses TRBV5-5 and TRBJ2-7, with 9 bases identical to TRBD1. Germline V lookup: CDR1 SGHKS, CDR2 YYEKEE (reference sequence). Trimming at V came to 4 bases and at J to 5 bases, leaving 4 bases not matched to a gene. This CDR3 has 13 amino acids. This chain's CDR3 is CASSRDRDNEQYF. CDR3 DNA sequence: TGTGCCAGCAGCCGGGACAGGGACAACGAGCAGTACTTC. The variable domain in full, with the rest retrieved from reference TRBV5-5 and TRBJ2-7, is DAGVTQSPTHLIKTRGQQVTLRCSPISGHKSVSWYQQVLGQGPQFIFQYYEKEERGRGNFPDRFSARQFPNYSSELNVNALLLGDSALYLCASSRDRDNEQYFGPGTRLTVT.

This chain links TRBV6-8 with TRBJ2-3; D is possibly TRBD1 (5 bases). The CDR3 consists of 16 residues. Germline-derived CDR1 and CDR2 are MNHGY and SAAAGT. V dropped 5 bases and J dropped 3 bases, with 18 bases sitting between them. For the CDR3, the DNA is TGTGCCAGCAGTCACAGAGGCCCAAGGGGAACAGATACGCAGTATTTT. Encoded protein: CASSHRGPRGTDTQYF.

The chain uses TRBV5-4 and TRBJ1-3, with D perhaps TRBD1 (5 bases). The ends were cut back, 6 bases at V and 4 bases at J, with 11 bases in the middle. The CDR3 sequence is 13 residues long. Germline CDR1 SGHNT, CDR2 YYREEE (reference sequence). CDR3 in amino acids: CASNQGGGNTIYF. Written as DNA, the CDR3 is TGTGCCAGCAACCAGGGTGGGGGAAACACCATATATTTT.

The chain's CDR3 is CASSEVGQGAVTQYF. DNA for the CDR3: TGTGCCAGCAGCGAGGTGGGACAGGGGGCAGTTACGCAGTATTTT. V usage is TRBV11-2 and J usage is TRBJ2-3, with 12 bases lining up with TRBD1. The CDR3 sequence is 15 residues long. The ends lost 5 bases at V and 8 bases at J; junction bases unmatched: 8. The germline V gene has CDR1 SGHAT and CDR2 FQNNGV.

The CDR3 DNA is TGCGCCAGCAGCTGGGGACCTGGGAGGGACTATGGCTACACCTTC. Translation: CASSWGPGRDYGYTF. The V call is TRBV5-1, the J call TRBJ1-2; D is perhaps TRBD1 (5 bases). The CDR3 is 15 amino acids. Trimming cost V 3 bases and J 3 bases, with 15 bases left between them. The germline V gene has CDR1 SGHRS and CDR2 YFSETQ.

The chain uses TRBV6-1 and TRBJ1-6; D not resolved. V lost 5 bases to trimming and J lost 6 bases, with 14 bases between them. This CDR3 has 15 amino acids. Germline CDR1 and CDR2: MNHNS and SASEGT. The CDR3 DNA follows: TGTGCCAGCAGTCCCGGTTTGGTGTTTAATTCACCCCTCCACTTT. Translating gives CASSPGLVFNSPLHF.

This clone was picked up one time. The chain joins TRBV30 to TRBJ1-1; no firm D call. The V gene lost 5 bases and the J gene lost 5 bases, with 12 bases spanning the gap. CDR1 GTSNPN and CDR2 SVGIG come from the germline V gene (reference sequence). There are 12 residues in the CDR3. The CDR3 bases are TGTGCCTGGGACTCGGTATTTACTGAAGCTTTCTTT. This gives the protein CAWDSVFTEAFF.

CDR3 sequence: CASSGTGGRKETQYF. The CDR3 coding sequence is TGTGCCAGCAGCGGGACAGGGGGGCGAAAAGAGACCCAGTACTTC. The chain has TRBV6-1 and TRBJ2-5; 11 nucleotides agree with TRBD1. Looked up from germline, CDR1 is MNHNS and CDR2 is SASEGT. Germline trimming cut 6 bases from V and 3 bases from J; bases unmatched to any gene: 6. The length of the CDR3 is 15 residues.

The genes are TRBV19 and TRBJ2-7; 9 bases map to TRBD1. Trimming at V came to 0 bases and at J to 5 bases, leaving 8 bases not matched to a gene. CDR3 length: 16 residues. Looked up from germline, CDR1 is LNHDA and CDR2 is SQIVND (reference sequence). CDR3 nucleotides: TGTGCCAGTAGTATAGAAGGGACAGGGAGACCCCACGAGCAGTACTTC. Residues: CASSIEGTGRPHEQYF.

This chain joins TRBV6-1 and TRBJ1-5, with TRBD1 identical over 7 bases. The CDR3 contains 13 residues. V lost 7 bases to trimming and J lost 6 bases; unmatched junction nucleotides: 6. Germline CDR1 reads MNHNS; CDR2 reads SASEGT. The CDR3 nucleotides are TGTGCCAGCAACCGGGACAGAGGTCAGCCCCAGCATTTT. Amino acid sequence: CASNRDRGQPQHF.

In its sample, this clone was seen once. The chain carries TRBV7-8 and TRBJ1-2; D uncertain. V was cut by 2 bases and J by 3 bases, with 4 bases left in between. The CDR3 is made up of 12 amino acids. Looked up from germline, CDR1 is SGHVS and CDR2 is FQNEAQ. CDR3 coding DNA: TGTGCCAGCAGCTTACGCGACTATGGCTACACCTTC. Residues: CASSLRDYGYTF.

The V and J genes are TRBV5-1 and TRBJ2-7; D perhaps matches TRBD1 (6 bases). CDR3 length equals 15 residues. The germline V gene encodes CDR1 SGHRS and CDR2 YFSETQ. Trimming took off 4 bases at V and 2 bases at J, with 16 bases between the two ends. CDR3 residues: CASSDKGQFPYEQYF. In nucleotides, the CDR3 is TGCGCCAGCAGCGATAAAGGACAGTTCCCCTACGAGCAGTACTTC.

The chain combines TRBV5-1 with TRBJ2-1, with D possibly being TRBD2 (5 bases). This CDR3 contains 16 residues. Germline-derived CDR1 and CDR2 are SGHRS and YFSETQ. Trimming stripped 4 bases from V and 0 bases from J, with 14 bases between. The CDR3 DNA follows: TGCGCCAGCAGCCCCGGACTGGCAAGCTCCTACAATGAGCAGTTCTTC. This sequence encodes CASSPGLASSYNEQFF.

This clone was seen more than once but under ten times. The chain combines TRBV7-8 with TRBJ2-5; TRBD2 is a possible D gene (5 bases). The CDR3 is 15 residues long. CDR1 is SGHVS and CDR2 is FQNEAQ in the germline V gene. Trimming stripped 1 base from V and 5 bases from J, with 14 bases between. CDR3 nucleotide sequence: TGTGCCAGCAGCTTAGGAACGGGGAGAGGGGAGACCCAGTACTTC. It codes for CASSLGTGRGETQYF.

This sequence joins TRBV5-1 and TRBJ2-1; 11 bases line up with TRBD2. V dropped 4 bases and J dropped 6; count of bases not matched to a gene: 9. Germline-derived CDR1 and CDR2 are SGHRS and YFSETQ. The CDR3 length is 16 residues. DNA for the CDR3: TGCGCCAGCAGCGCCGGATCTAGCGGGGGGATCAATGAGCAGTTCTTC. This translates into CASSAGSSGGINEQFF.

This clone showed up just once. This chain joins TRBV28 and TRBJ2-7; D is possibly TRBD1 (5 bases). The germline V and J ends were trimmed by 5 bases and 5 bases, with 19 bases remaining between them. Germline V gene data show CDR1 as MDHEN and CDR2 as SYDVKM. The CDR3 spans 15 residues. The CDR3 region is CASSPPPPGLHEQYF. The CDR3 coding sequence is TGTGCCAGCAGTCCCCCCCCGCCAGGGCTCCACGAGCAGTACTTC.

The chain carries TRBV15 and TRBJ1-1, with 7 nucleotides matching TRBD1. Trimming took 3 bases from V and 4 from J; bases not matched to a gene: 8. The CDR3 length is 15 residues. CDR1 and CDR2 from the germline V gene are LNHNV and YYDKDF (reference sequence). CDR3 sequence reads: CATSSVNRGSTEAFF. Written as DNA, the CDR3 is TGTGCCACCAGCAGCGTTAACAGGGGATCCACTGAAGCTTTCTTT.

The genes are TRBV7-9 and TRBJ2-3; 11 nucleotides agree with TRBD2. V was clipped by 5 bases and J by 2 bases; unmatched bases: 6. Germline V CDR1 and CDR2: SEHNR, FQNEAQ (reference sequence). The CDR3 is 16 amino acids. The CDR3 DNA is TGTGCCAGCAGCCCCACTAGCGGGGGCTTCACAGATACGCAGTATTTT. Protein sequence: CASSPTSGGFTDTQYF.

The chain links TRBV6-6 to TRBJ2-5; the D gene is possibly TRBD2 (5 bases). Germline CDR1 and CDR2: MNHNY and SVGAGI (reference sequence). The CDR3 consists of 14 residues. V was cut by 2 bases and J by 2 bases, with 9 bases left in between. CDR3 protein: CASSYPRGQETQYF. The CDR3 DNA reads TGTGCCAGCAGTTACCCCCGGGGTCAAGAGACCCAGTACTTC.